The 20 T cell receptor beta chains below were found in one sample sequenced in a study of metastatic and nonmetastatic thyroid tumors (TCRdb year 2020). The method was PCR. Instrument on record: Illumina HiSeq 4000. The public reads were quality trimmed at Q25 with fastp and then assembled into clones with MiXCR by TCRdb, keeping productive beta chains. For this sample the table gives 13,000 to 15,000 clones, of which more than 20% were detected only once. Jointly, the top ten make up approximately 10% of the sample. Before undergoing thyroid surgery, none of the patients had been given any kind of treatment. Material for sequencing was tumor tissue. The receptors originated from a female donor with papillary thyroid cancer or a benign thyroid nodule (not recorded which). Some clones in this sample may be carry-over from other donors' samples.

The chain is built from TRBV7-2 and TRBJ2-3, with D perhaps TRBD1 (5 bases). CDR1 is SGHTA, CDR2 FQGNSA, per germline. This CDR3 contains 13 residues. Trimming took 4 bases from V and 3 from J, leaving 8 bases between them. CDR3: CASSSDNTDTQYF. The CDR3 DNA reads TGTGCCAGCAGCTCGGACAATACAGATACGCAGTATTTT.

The J gene is TRBJ2-1, the V gene TRBV5-1; 10 nucleotides agree with TRBD1. The CDR3 is 15 amino acids. The J segment lost 8 bases and the V segment lost 2 bases, leaving 7 bases of the junction unmatched. Looked up from germline, CDR1 is SGHRS and CDR2 is YFSETQ. CDR3 protein: CASSFRDRGVYEQFF. DNA of the CDR3: TGCGCCAGCAGCTTCCGGGACAGGGGCGTCTATGAGCAGTTCTTC.

The table lists this clone with a few counts. This chain connects TRBV2 to TRBJ1-2; no clear D gene. The germline gives CDR1 SNHLY, CDR2 FYNNEI. Trimming removed 6 bases from V and 0 bases from J, with 11 bases in between. CDR3 length: 14 amino acids. As DNA, the CDR3 is TGTGCCAGCAGGGGTGGTGGGACTAACTATGGCTACACCTTC. Translated, it gives CASRGGGTNYGYTF.

About this clone: Germline is not matched at one junction end, which may reflect a read error. The chain recombines TRBV5-1 with TRBJ2-7; D uncertain. Germline V gene lookup returns CDR1 SGHRS and CDR2 YFSETQ. CDR3 length: 13 amino acids. Here the CDR3 reads CASSSVTGAEQCF. DNA for the CDR3: TGCGCCAGCAGCTCCGTTACGGGTGCCGAGCAGTGCTTC.

This chain links TRBV6-1 with TRBJ2-7; D is perhaps TRBD2 (5 bases). Trimming left V 8 bases short and J 3 bases short, with 14 bases between. The CDR3 runs 13 residues. Germline V CDR1 and CDR2: MNHNS, SASEGT. DNA for the CDR3: TGTGCCAGCTCCCCCTACCGGGACTACGAGCAGTACTTC. Its protein product is CASSPYRDYEQYF.

By share, this clone ranks as medium-sized. V is TRBV28 and J is TRBJ1-5; 7 positions match TRBD1. Germline V gene lookup returns CDR1 MDHEN and CDR2 SYDVKM. There are 14 residues in the CDR3. J gave up 5 bases and V 6 bases, and 7 bases lay outside the gene matches. The CDR3 region has the DNA TGTGCCAGCAGAGGGAGTCAGGGGGATCAGCCCCAGCATTTT. Translating gives CASRGSQGDQPQHF. Filled out from reference TRBV28 and TRBJ1-5, the complete variable domain reads DVKVTQSSRYLVKRTGEKVFLECVQDMDHENMFWYRQDPGLGLRLIYFSYDVKMKEKGDIPEGYSVSREKKERFSLILESASTNQTSMYLCASRGSQGDQPQHFGDGTRLSIL.

This clone was observed many times. This clone may be a read error of a much larger clone one base away. This sequence joins TRBV28 and TRBJ1-1, with D possibly matching TRBD1 (5 bases). The germline gives CDR1 MDHEN, CDR2 SYDVKM. The V and J ends lost 7 bases and 3 bases respectively, with 18 bases between them. The CDR3 is made up of 15 amino acids. CDR3 sequence: CASIQFGTADTEAFF. The CDR3 DNA sequence: TGTGCCAGCATACAATTCGGGACGGCCGACACTGAAGCTTTCTTT.

Here the CDR3 DNA reads TGTGCCAGCTACGCTGCGAATAGGCGGACTGAAGCTTTCTTT. Translation: CASYAANRRTEAFF. The chain carries TRBV18 and TRBJ1-1; no clear D gene. CDR3 length equals 14 residues. Germline CDR1 and CDR2: KGHSH and LQKENI. Trimming removed 7 bases from V and 5 bases from J, with 17 bases in between.

This clone was seen a single time. The chain's CDR3 is CASSLMGVPVYEQFF. The DNA of the CDR3 is TGTGCCAGCAGCTTAATGGGGGTGCCTGTGTATGAGCAGTTCTTC. V is TRBV7-3 and J is TRBJ2-1, with D perhaps given as TRBD1 or TRBD2 (5 bases each). V lost 1 base and J lost 8, with 15 bases in between. Germline values: CDR1 SGHTA, CDR2 FQGTGA. This CDR3 spans 15 amino acids.

In its sample, this clone was seen many times. Possible read error: a much larger clone is one base away. Other DNA sequences from this sample encode an identical CDR3 as well. The genes are TRBV4-1 and TRBJ2-5; TRBD1 might be the D (5 bases). From germline, CDR1 is MGHRA and CDR2 YSYEKL. This CDR3 contains 15 residues. V was cut by 4 bases and J by 5 bases, with 17 bases left in between. The CDR3 nucleotides are TGCGCCAGCAGCCCCCGAAATGGGAAGGGGGAGACCCAGTACTTC. Translated: CASSPRNGKGETQYF.

The chain links TRBV4-1 to TRBJ2-2; unclear D gene. The CDR3 contains 15 residues. Germline CDR1 reads MGHRA; CDR2 reads YSYEKL. Deletions cut 1 base from V and 3 bases from J, with 9 bases between. The CDR3 DNA reads as TGCGCCAGCAGCCAAGTCCAGGCCCACACCGGGGAGCTGTTTTTT. Translated, it gives CASSQVQAHTGELFF.

This clone was recorded at least ten times. This may come from a read error, since a much larger clone is one base off. V and J are TRBV19 and TRBJ2-2; D uncertain. The CDR3 has 15 amino acids. Per the germline V gene, CDR1 is LNHDA and CDR2 is SQIVND (reference sequence). The germline V and J ends were trimmed by 2 bases and 6 bases, with 13 bases remaining between them. CDR3 nucleotides: TGTGCCAGTAGTATACCCCGCTGGGTGGCCGGGGAGCTGTTTTTT. Protein product: CASSIPRWVAGELFF. The entire variable domain, with the rest obtained from reference TRBV19 and TRBJ2-2, is as follows: DGGITQSPKYLFRKEGQNVTLSCEQNLNHDAMYWYRQDPGQGLRLIYYSQIVNDFQKGDIAEGYSVSREKKESFPLTVTSAQKNPTAFYLCASSIPRWVAGELFFGEGSRLTVL.

By sample share, this clone is medium-sized (0.01 to 0.1%). The chain employs TRBV7-3 and TRBJ2-7; tentative D call: TRBD1 (5 bases). Germline-derived CDR1 and CDR2 are SGHTA and FQGTGA. There are 11 residues in the CDR3. The germline V and J ends were trimmed by 5 bases and 5 bases, with 7 bases remaining between them. CDR3: CASSQGHEQYF. The CDR3 DNA reads as TGTGCCAGCAGCCAGGGCCACGAGCAGTACTTC.

The chain carries TRBV5-1 and TRBJ2-1, with 12 bases lining up with TRBD2. Per the germline V gene, CDR1 is SGHRS and CDR2 is YFSETQ. Losses at the gene ends were 1 base for V and 2 bases for J; bases not matched to a gene: 4. The length of the CDR3 is 17 residues. Written as DNA, the CDR3 is TGCGCCAGCAGCTTGAGGACTAGCGGGAACCCCTACAATGAGCAGTTCTTC. Amino acid sequence: CASSLRTSGNPYNEQFF.

V usage is TRBV28 and J usage is TRBJ1-2; D is ambiguous. Trimming stripped 7 bases from V and 3 bases from J, with 12 bases between. This CDR3 is 13 amino acids long. Germline V gene data show CDR1 as MDHEN and CDR2 as SYDVKM. The CDR3 region is CASIPRWDYGYTF. As DNA, the CDR3 is TGTGCCAGCATTCCCCGTTGGGACTATGGCTACACCTTC.

The sample holds one count of this clone. The chain combines TRBV28 with TRBJ1-1; TRBD1 is a possible D gene (6 bases). Germline V CDR1 and CDR2: MDHEN, SYDVKM. The CDR3 is made up of 16 amino acids. Trimming removed 2 bases at V and 3 bases at J, with 16 bases between. In DNA, the CDR3 is TGTGCCAGCAGTTTAGTTCGAGGTGCAGGGGACACTGAAGCTTTCTTT. It is translated as CASSLVRGAGDTEAFF.

V is TRBV5-1 and J is TRBJ2-2; the match to TRBD2 covers 10 bases. Germline assignment: CDR1 SGHRS and CDR2 YFSETQ. Trimming at V came to 6 bases and at J to 8 bases, leaving 16 bases not matched to a gene. The length of the CDR3 is 17 residues. CDR3 loop: CASISGLAVGPLGELFF. In DNA form, the CDR3 reads TGCGCCAGCATCTCCGGACTAGCGGTAGGGCCACTGGGGGAGCTGTTTTTT.

By proportion, this clone is large. This chain connects TRBV6-1 to TRBJ2-5; perhaps TRBD2 as D (6 bases). The CDR3 is made up of 15 amino acids. Trimming shortened V by 6 bases and J by 1 base, and 15 bases separated the two germline ends. The germline V gene has CDR1 MNHNS and CDR2 SASEGT. The chain's CDR3 is CASRPRSGTQETQYF. CDR3 nucleotide sequence: TGTGCCAGCAGGCCACGTAGCGGAACCCAAGAGACCCAGTACTTC.

This chain joins TRBV6-2 or TRBV6-3 and TRBJ2-5; D not certain. From germline, CDR1 is MNHEY and CDR2 SVGEGT. Trimming removed 8 bases at V and 0 bases at J, with 13 bases between. This CDR3 spans 14 amino acids. The chain's CDR3 is CASASLRNQETQYF. CDR3 bases: TGTGCCAGCGCCTCCCTACGGAACCAAGAGACCCAGTACTTC.

This chain uses TRBV20-1 with TRBJ2-2, with TRBD1 matching over 8 bases. The trim removed 5 bases at V and 4 bases at J, leaving 12 bases unmatched. CDR3 length: 16 residues. Per the germline V gene, CDR1 is DFQATT and CDR2 is SNEGSKA (reference sequence). The CDR3 here is CSAVGTGAASTGELFF. DNA for the CDR3: TGCAGTGCTGTAGGGACAGGCGCTGCCTCCACCGGGGAGCTGTTTTTT.